This T cell receptor beta chain appears in the sequencing data of a study of human T cells and chemical hapten exposure. Study-wide background: Small volume differences among pooled libraries mainly caused per-sample TCR yield variation.

Study results and caveats: The donor cohort had alopecia, so its immune response may not match that of healthy people.

As for time point: patch test 1, 2 weeks after DPC sensitization. As to treatment: therapeutic diphenylcyclopropenone sensitization with weekly scalp DPC. TCRdb reanalysed the RACE reads using MiXCR and keeps one entry per CDR3 protein. Here the sample spans tens of thousands of distinct CDR3 sequences, about 10% being singletons. This CDR3 spans 16 amino acids. Trimming removed 3 bases at V and 4 bases at J, with 18 bases between. The germline V gene has CDR1 MNHEY and CDR2 SMNVEV (reference sequence). As regards this clonotype: Its antigen is not known.

The sample here was whole blood, taken in connection with sensitization to the hapten diphenylcyclopropenone (DPC). The receptor comes from a man aged 35-49 years with alopecia areata. Some clones in this sample may be carry-over from other donors' samples. The chain is built from TRBV27 and TRBJ1-2; D call uncertain. The CDR3 sequence: CASSFTWNPFIYGYTF. In DNA form, the CDR3 reads TGTGCCAGCAGTTTTACGTGGAATCCCTTCATCTATGGCTACACCTTC.